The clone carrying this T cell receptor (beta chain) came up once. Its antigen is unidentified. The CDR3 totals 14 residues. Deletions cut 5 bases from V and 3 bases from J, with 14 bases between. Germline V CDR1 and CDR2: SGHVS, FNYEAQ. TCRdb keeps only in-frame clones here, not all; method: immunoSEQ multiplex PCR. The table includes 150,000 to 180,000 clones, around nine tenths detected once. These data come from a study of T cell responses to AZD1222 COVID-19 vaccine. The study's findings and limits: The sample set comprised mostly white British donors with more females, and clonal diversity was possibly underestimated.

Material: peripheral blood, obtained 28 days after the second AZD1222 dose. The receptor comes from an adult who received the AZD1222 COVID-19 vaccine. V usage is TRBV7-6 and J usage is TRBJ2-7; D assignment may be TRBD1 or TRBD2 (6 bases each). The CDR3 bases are TGTGCCAGCAGCATCGGGGGCACGAACTACGAGCAGTACTTC. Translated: CASSIGGTNYEQYF.